Below are 10 T cell receptor beta chains sequenced from a single sample in a study of control samples from healthy donors and cancer patients. Sequencing was performed with immunoSEQ multiplex PCR; in TCRdb, only in-frame clones are kept and a portion is missing. This table has approximately 86,000 clones, under 90% appearing once. Sequences were obtained from blood. The origin of the receptors is a woman between 35 and 50 years old in good health.

V gene TRBV7-8 combines with J gene TRBJ2-3; the D is unclear. V was clipped by 1 base and J by 0 bases, with 8 bases between them. Germline V lookup: CDR1 SGHVS, CDR2 FQNEAQ. The CDR3 has 15 amino acids. For the CDR3, the DNA is TGTGCCAGCAGCTTAGGCAGGCCTAGCACAGATACGCAGTATTTT. It translates to CASSLGRPSTDTQYF.

The rearrangement links TRBV6-2 or TRBV6-3 to TRBJ1-1, with D perhaps matching TRBD1 (6 bases). CDR1 and CDR2 from the germline V gene are MNHEY and SVGEGT. The V and J ends lost 7 bases and 6 bases respectively, with 15 bases between them. The CDR3 length is 13 residues. CDR3 in amino acids: CASTPREGAEAFF. For the CDR3, the DNA is TGTGCCAGCACCCCTCGTGAGGGGGCTGAAGCTTTCTTT.

The J gene is TRBJ1-3, the V gene TRBV2; 7 bases map to TRBD1. Trimming took 0 bases from V and 4 from J; bases not matched to a gene: 3. The CDR3 has 15 residues. Germline V gives CDR1 SNHLY, CDR2 FYNNEI. The CDR3 sequence: CASSEADRAGNTIYF. The CDR3, as DNA: TGTGCCAGCAGTGAAGCTGACAGGGCCGGAAACACCATATATTTT. Full variable domain (remainder filled in from reference TRBV2 and TRBJ1-3): EPEVTQTPSHQVTQMGQEVILRCVPISNHLYFYWYRQILGQKVEFLVSFYNNEISEKSEIFDDQFSVERPDGSNFTLKIRSTKLEDSAMYFCASSEADRAGNTIYFGEGSWLTVV.

The CDR3: CASTRTPSGANTGELFF. DNA for the CDR3: TGTGCCAGTACCCGTACCCCCAGCGGGGCAAACACCGGGGAGCTGTTTTTT. The genes are TRBV19 and TRBJ2-2, with TRBD2 identical over 7 bases. Germline CDR1 and CDR2: LNHDA and SQIVND (reference sequence). V dropped 7 bases and J dropped 2; count of bases not matched to a gene: 13. The CDR3 runs to 17 residues.

The genes are TRBV4-1 and TRBJ2-7; tentative D call: TRBD2 (7 bases). Per germline, CDR1 MGHRA and CDR2 YSYEKL. Between the trimmed V and J ends, which lost 3 bases and 2 bases, there was a span of 23 bases. The CDR3 spans 18 residues. CDR3 nucleotides: TGCGCCAGCAGCCAGGAAAGAGTCGGCGGGGGCATAGCCTACGAGCAGTACTTC. It is translated as CASSQERVGGGIAYEQYF.

This chain links TRBV5-8 with TRBJ2-7, with 7 bases matching TRBD2. Trimming took 8 bases from V and 6 from J; bases not matched to a gene: 2. The CDR3 consists of 10 residues. CDR1 and CDR2 (germline): SGHTS, YDEGEE. The CDR3 spells CASPGGEQYF. The CDR3 DNA is TGTGCCAGTCCGGGGGGCGAGCAGTACTTC.

The genes are TRBV6-1 and TRBJ1-3; D is unresolved. With 2 bases removed from V and 0 bases from J, the gap between germline ends came to 11 bases. Germline V gene sequence: CDR1 MNHNS, CDR2 SASEGT. CDR3 size: 16 residues. CDR3 sequence: CASSEPGAISGNTIYF. The CDR3 coding sequence is TGTGCCAGCAGTGAACCAGGAGCAATCTCTGGAAACACCATATATTTT.

The gene calls are TRBV3-1 (or the pseudogene TRBV3-2) and TRBJ2-5; D unclear. Germline V CDR1 and CDR2: LGHDT, YNNKEL (reference sequence). V was pared by 4 bases and J by 1 base, with 1 base between. The CDR3 runs to 11 residues. The CDR3 loop reads CASSRQETQYF. The CDR3 DNA reads TGTGCCAGCAGCCGCCAAGAGACCCAGTACTTC.

The chain carries TRBV2 and TRBJ2-3; tentative D call: TRBD2 (7 bases). The germline V gene encodes CDR1 SNHLY and CDR2 FYNNEI. The CDR3 totals 13 residues. V was trimmed by 9 bases and J by 5 bases, leaving 15 bases between them. The CDR3 sequence: CASGRGIGDTQYF. Written as DNA, the CDR3 is TGTGCCAGTGGGAGGGGGATCGGAGATACGCAGTATTTT.

The chain links TRBV6-2 or TRBV6-3 to TRBJ1-6, with 9 bases identical to TRBD1. The CDR3 has 14 residues. The ends lost 6 bases at V and 5 bases at J; junction bases unmatched: 2. The germline V gene encodes CDR1 MNHEY and CDR2 SVGEGT. The DNA for the CDR3 is TGTGCCAGCAGCAGGGACAGGGATAATTCACCCCTCCACTTT. Translated, it gives CASSRDRDNSPLHF.